This TCR beta chain emerged from a study of cytomegalovirus exposure and HLA in healthy donors. The CDR3 runs 15 residues. V was shortened by 0 bases and J by 7 bases, with 13 bases between the two germline ends. Germline loops: CDR1 MNHEY, CDR2 SVGAGI. In the PCR, 60 Vbeta and 13 Jbeta primers were used. Sequencing used immunoSEQ multiplex PCR; TCRdb keeps in-frame clones, though not all of them. The data hold some 100,000 clones, with 79% observed a single time. What was sequenced was PBMCs. The receptor comes from a male donor in good health and CMV-seropositive. J is TRBJ2-1 and V is TRBV6-5, with D possibly matching TRBD1 (5 bases). The chain's CDR3 is CASSYSGQGRNEQFF. The CDR3 DNA sequence: TGTGCCAGCAGTTACTCCGGGCAGGGTAGAAATGAGCAGTTCTTC.